This T cell receptor (beta chain) was captured by sequencing in a study of regulatory T cells in long-lasting Graves disease. The table lists this clonotype with many counts. The antigen is undetermined. Arm-PCR with iRepertoire HTBI primers amplified the CDR3 regions for these TCR beta libraries. TCRdb re-analysed the multiplex PCR reads in MiXCR, keeping a single row per CDR3 protein. Of fewer than 400,000 distinct CDR3 sequences in the sample, 15% to 20% were seen once. Study-wide results and limits: More public clonotypes were shared by persistent patients (fewer than 3,000) than by new patients (about 1,000). Thyroid tissue went unstudied; only peripheral blood was examined.

Specified time point: persistent/refractory GD, antithyroid drugs over 5 years with positive TRAb. PBMC RNA served as the TCR library source. This TCR derives from a female donor with Graves disease. The sample in question was peripheral blood mononuclear cells (PBMCs), obtained when the disease was refractory, from a patient treated with antithyroid drugs.

The CDR3 nucleotides are TGTGCCAGCAGCCTACAGGGGGTGCGTGGCTACACCTTC. Amino acids: CASSLQGVRGYTF. The chain carries TRBV11-2 and TRBJ1-2; TRBD1 matches at 8 bases. CDR3 size: 13 residues. V gave up 5 bases and J gave up 7 bases; unmatched junction bases: 6. CDR1 and CDR2 from the germline V gene are SGHAT and FQNNGV. The entire variable domain, with the rest obtained from reference TRBV11-2 and TRBJ1-2, is as follows: EAGVAQSPRYKIIEKRQSVAFWCNPISGHATLYWYQQILGQGPKLLIQFQNNGVVDDSQLPKDRFSAERLKGVDSTLKIQPAKLEDSAVYLCASSLQGVRGYTFGSGTRLTVV.